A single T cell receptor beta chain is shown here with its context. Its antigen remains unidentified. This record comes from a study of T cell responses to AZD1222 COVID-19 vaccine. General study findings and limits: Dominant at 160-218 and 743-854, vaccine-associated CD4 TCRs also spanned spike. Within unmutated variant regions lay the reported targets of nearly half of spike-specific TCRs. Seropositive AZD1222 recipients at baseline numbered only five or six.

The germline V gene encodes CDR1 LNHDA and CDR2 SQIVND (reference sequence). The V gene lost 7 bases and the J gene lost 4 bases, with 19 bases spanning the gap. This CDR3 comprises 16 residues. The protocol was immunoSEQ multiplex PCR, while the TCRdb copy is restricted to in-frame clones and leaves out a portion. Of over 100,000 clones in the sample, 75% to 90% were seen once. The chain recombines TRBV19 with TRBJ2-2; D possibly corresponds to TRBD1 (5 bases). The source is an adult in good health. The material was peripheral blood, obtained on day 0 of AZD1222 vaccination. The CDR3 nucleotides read TGTGCCAGTACCCATGAGTTACAGGCCGGCACCGGGGAGCTGTTTTTT. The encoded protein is CASTHELQAGTGELFF.